This T cell receptor (beta chain) was captured by sequencing in a study of OX40 agonist ivuxolimab in advanced cancers. At the level of the study: Patient treatment consisted of intravenous ivuxolimab administration every 2 weeks at 0.01 to 10 mg/kg. Previous treatment with anti-PD-1, anti-PD-L1 or anti-CTLA-4 therapy was allowed; roughly 40% had received some.

Some clones are missing from TCRdb's copy, which holds only in-frame ones; the method was immunoSEQ multiplex PCR. The table has 55,000 to 60,000 clones, 84% seen once. Germline V CDR1 and CDR2: SGHRS, YFSETQ. This CDR3 contains 16 residues. V lost 0 bases to trimming and J lost 0 bases, with 11 bases between them. The sequence was collected from an adult with an advanced solid tumor such as melanoma, head and neck, liver or kidney cancer. This material consisted of CD4+ or CD8+ T cells sorted from blood, taken in a trial of the OX40 agonist ivuxolimab. The rearrangement links TRBV5-1 to TRBJ2-3; D ambiguous. The CDR3 sequence is CASSLGGLSSTDTQYF. The CDR3 coding sequence is TGCGCCAGCAGCTTGGGTGGGCTTTCGAGCACAGATACGCAGTATTTT.